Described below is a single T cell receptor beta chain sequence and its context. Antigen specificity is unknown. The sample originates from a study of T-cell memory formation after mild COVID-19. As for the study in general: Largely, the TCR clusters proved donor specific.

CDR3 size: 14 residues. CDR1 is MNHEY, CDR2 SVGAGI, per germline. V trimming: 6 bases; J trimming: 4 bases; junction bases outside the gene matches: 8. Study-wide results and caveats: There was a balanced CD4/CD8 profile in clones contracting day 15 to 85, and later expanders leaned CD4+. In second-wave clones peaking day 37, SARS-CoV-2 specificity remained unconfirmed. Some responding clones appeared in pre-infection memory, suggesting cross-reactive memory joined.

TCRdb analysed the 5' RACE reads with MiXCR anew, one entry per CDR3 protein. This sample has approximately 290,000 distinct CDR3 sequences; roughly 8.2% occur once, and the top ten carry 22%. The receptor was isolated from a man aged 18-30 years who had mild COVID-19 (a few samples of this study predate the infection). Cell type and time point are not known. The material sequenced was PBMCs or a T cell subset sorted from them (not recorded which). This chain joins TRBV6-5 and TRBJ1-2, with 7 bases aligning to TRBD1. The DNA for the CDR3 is TGTGCCAGCAGATCCACACAGGGGTTCTATGGCTACACCTTC. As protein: CASRSTQGFYGYTF.